The 17 T cell receptor beta chains below were found in one sample sequenced in a study of OX40 agonist ivuxolimab in advanced cancers. Here immunoSEQ multiplex PCR was the method, and the copy in TCRdb shows in-frame clones only, minus some. This sample has some 85,000 clones, with about 90% found just once. The sequenced sample was CD4+ or CD8+ T cells sorted from blood, obtained in a trial of the OX40 agonist ivuxolimab. Source of these receptors: an adult with an advanced solid tumor such as melanoma, head and neck, liver or kidney cancer.

The sample holds one count of this clone. This sequence joins TRBV19 and TRBJ2-1; D gene uncertain. Germline lookup yields CDR1 LNHDA and CDR2 SQIVND (reference sequence). V was cut by 3 bases and J by 9 bases, with 18 bases left in between. This CDR3 has 15 residues. Here the CDR3 DNA reads TGTGCCAGTAGTATCTTTGTAGATCAGACCTTTGAGCAGTTCTTC. Translated: CASSIFVDQTFEQFF.

The chain is built from TRBV5-6 and TRBJ2-1; TRBD1 matches at 10 bases. From germline, CDR1 is SGHDT and CDR2 YYEEEE. V shed 5 bases, J shed 4 bases, and the junction held 6 bases outside the gene matches. This CDR3 is 15 amino acids long. This CDR3 reads CASSPGTGVYNEQFF. As DNA, the CDR3 is TGTGCCAGCAGTCCCGGGACAGGGGTGTACAATGAGCAGTTCTTC.

The V gene is TRBV15, the J gene TRBJ2-1; TRBD2 might be the D (6 bases). The CDR3 sequence is 14 residues long. The V gene lost 3 bases and the J gene lost 15 bases, with 21 bases spanning the gap. Per germline, CDR1 LNHNV and CDR2 YYDKDF (reference sequence). As DNA, the CDR3 is TGTGCCACCAGCAGGGGAGGAGGAGGGTTTAAAGGGTTCTTC. Amino acids: CATSRGGGGFKGFF.

The gene calls are TRBV30 and TRBJ2-7, with TRBD2 identical over 13 bases. This CDR3 spans 14 amino acids. Looked up from germline, CDR1 is GTSNPN and CDR2 is SVGIG (reference sequence). V shed 3 bases, J shed 4 bases, and the junction held 3 bases outside the gene matches. In nucleotides, the CDR3 is TGTGCCTGGAGAAGACTAGCGGGAGGTTACGAGCAGTACTTC. Protein: CAWRRLAGGYEQYF. Full variable domain (outside the CDR3, taken from reference TRBV30 and TRBJ2-7): SQTIHQWPATLVQPVGSPLSLECTVEGTSNPNLYWYRQAAGRGLQLLFYSVGIGQISSEVPQNLSASRPQDRQFILSSKKLLLSDSGFYLCAWRRLAGGYEQYFGPGTRLTVT.

This clone was observed a single time. CDR3 DNA sequence: TGTGCCAGCTCACCGATCCCCTCCTACGAGCAGTACTTC. Translation gives CASSPIPSYEQYF. The rearrangement links TRBV18 to TRBJ2-7; unclear D gene. There are 13 residues in the CDR3. CDR1 and CDR2 (germline): KGHSH, LQKENI. Trimming cost V 3 bases and J 0 bases, with 6 bases left between them. Variable domain in full (rest from reference TRBV18 and TRBJ2-7): NAGVMQNPRHLVRRRGQEARLRCSPMKGHSHVYWYRQLPEEGLKFMVYLQKENIIDESGMPKERFSAEFPKEGPSILRIQQVVRGDSAAYFCASSPIPSYEQYFGPGTRLTVT.

V usage is TRBV5-1 and J usage is TRBJ1-3; 7 bases line up with TRBD1. This CDR3 region has 15 residues. The germline V gene has CDR1 SGHRS and CDR2 YFSETQ. V gave up 1 base and J gave up 3 bases; unmatched junction bases: 4. CDR3 loop: CASSLRQGGGNTIYF. CDR3 nucleotide sequence: TGCGCCAGCAGCTTGAGGCAGGGGGGTGGAAACACCATATATTTT. Using reference TRBV5-1 and TRBJ1-3 for the parts outside the CDR3, the full variable domain is KAGVTQTPRYLIKTRGQQVTLSCSPISGHRSVSWYQQTPGQGLQFLFEYFSETQRNKGNFPGRFSGRQFSNSRSEMNVSTLELGDSALYLCASSLRQGGGNTIYFGEGSWLTVV.

V and J are TRBV7-2 and TRBJ2-4; TRBD1 agrees at 9 bases. V was clipped by 4 bases and J by 1 base; unmatched bases: 2. Germline V lookup: CDR1 SGHTA, CDR2 FQGNSA. CDR3 size: 15 residues. CDR3 amino acids: CASSWGTGAKNIQYF. The DNA of the CDR3 is TGTGCCAGCAGCTGGGGGACAGGGGCCAAAAACATTCAGTACTTC.

The chain employs TRBV30 and TRBJ2-3; 12 positions match TRBD2. Trimming removed 0 bases from V and 4 bases from J; junction bases left unmatched: 8. Germline CDR1 and CDR2: GTSNPN and SVGIG (reference sequence). CDR3 size: 17 residues. CDR3 coding DNA: TGTGCCTGGAGTGTAATGAGGACTAGCGGGACAGCAGATACGCAGTATTTT. The encoded protein is CAWSVMRTSGTADTQYF.

The chain couples TRBV18 to TRBJ1-3; D possibly corresponds to TRBD1 (6 bases). Germline V gives CDR1 KGHSH, CDR2 LQKENI. Trimming shortened V by 6 bases and J by 6 bases, and 21 bases separated the two germline ends. The CDR3 extends over 16 amino acids. The CDR3 loop is CASSRLRGFRENTIYF. The CDR3 coding sequence is TGTGCCAGCTCGCGCCTGAGGGGGTTCCGTGAAAACACCATATATTTT.

This chain joins TRBV5-6 and TRBJ2-3, with 7 bases matching TRBD2. This CDR3 comprises 16 residues. Germline loops: CDR1 SGHDT, CDR2 YYEEEE. Trimming removed 0 bases from V and 1 base from J; junction bases left unmatched: 5. This CDR3 is CASSLEGGRGTDTQYF. The CDR3 bases are TGTGCCAGCAGCTTGGAGGGCGGGAGAGGCACAGATACGCAGTATTTT.

This chain's CDR3 is CASSQGPDRVANYGYTF. The CDR3, as DNA: TGCGCCAGCAGCCAAGGTCCGGACAGGGTTGCTAACTATGGCTACACCTTC. V is TRBV4-3 and J is TRBJ1-2; 8 bases line up with TRBD1. V trimming: 1 base; J trimming: 0 bases; junction bases outside the gene matches: 7. Germline lookup yields CDR1 LGHNA and CDR2 YSLEER. This CDR3 is built from 17 residues.

In its sample, this clone was seen once. The rearrangement uses TRBV5-1 and TRBJ2-1; TRBD2 matches 9 bases. The CDR3 runs 15 residues. V shed 7 bases, J shed 2 bases, and the junction held 7 bases outside the gene matches. Per germline, CDR1 SGHRS and CDR2 YFSETQ. In nucleotides, the CDR3 is TGCGCCAGCGGCGAAACTAGCGGGCCCTACAATGAGCAGTTCTTC. It codes for CASGETSGPYNEQFF. Filled out from reference TRBV5-1 and TRBJ2-1, the complete variable domain reads KAGVTQTPRYLIKTRGQQVTLSCSPISGHRSVSWYQQTPGQGLQFLFEYFSETQRNKGNFPGRFSGRQFSNSRSEMNVSTLELGDSALYLCASGETSGPYNEQFFGPGTRLTVL.

This clone was detected once. The rearrangement joins TRBV28 to TRBJ2-7, with D perhaps TRBD2 (6 bases). Germline V lookup: CDR1 MDHEN, CDR2 SYDVKM. The germline V and J ends were trimmed by 6 bases and 3 bases, with 18 bases remaining between them. CDR3 length: 15 amino acids. The CDR3 DNA reads TGTGCCAGCAGCATAGCCTCGACTAGACTCTACGAGCAGTACTTC. Amino acid sequence: CASSIASTRLYEQYF.

This clone has just a few counts. This rearrangement joins TRBV10-1 to TRBJ1-1; D gene ambiguous. The CDR3 covers 13 residues. Germline CDR1 and CDR2: WNHNN and SYGVQD (reference sequence). With 2 bases removed from V and 0 bases from J, the gap between germline ends came to 4 bases. DNA of the CDR3: TGCGCCAGCAGTGAGAGTCTGAACACTGAAGCTTTCTTT. This codes for CASSESLNTEAFF.

The chain joins TRBV29-1 to TRBJ1-3, with no clear D. V lost 7 bases and J lost 9, with 13 bases in between. The CDR3 loop spans 11 amino acids. Germline lookup yields CDR1 SQVTM and CDR2 ANQGSEA. The CDR3 spells CSAPAGGTIYF. CDR3 coding DNA: TGCAGCGCCCCCGCGGGCGGCACCATATATTTT.

The chain combines TRBV30 with TRBJ2-7; D is undetermined. Germline assignment: CDR1 GTSNPN and CDR2 SVGIG (reference sequence). This CDR3 comprises 15 residues. The germline V and J ends were trimmed by 1 base and 3 bases, with 16 bases remaining between them. Here the CDR3 DNA reads TGTGCCTGGAGTGACCCGCGTCTAGATCGCTACGAGCAGTACTTC. Residues: CAWSDPRLDRYEQYF.

The chain carries TRBV5-1 and TRBJ2-5; TRBD1 matches 10 bases. Germline V lookup: CDR1 SGHRS, CDR2 YFSETQ. The V segment lost 4 bases and the J segment 5 bases; nucleotides outside the gene matches: 8. This CDR3 is 15 amino acids long. This CDR3 is CASSVSGTGEETQYF. The CDR3 nucleotides are TGCGCCAGCAGCGTGTCCGGGACAGGGGAGGAGACCCAGTACTTC. The variable domain in full, completed from reference TRBV5-1 and TRBJ2-5, reads KAGVTQTPRYLIKTRGQQVTLSCSPISGHRSVSWYQQTPGQGLQFLFEYFSETQRNKGNFPGRFSGRQFSNSRSEMNVSTLELGDSALYLCASSVSGTGEETQYFGPGTRLLVL.